Below are 20 T cell receptor beta chains sequenced from a single sample in a study of OX40 agonist ivuxolimab in advanced cancers. Receptor amplification or capture employed the immunoSEQ multiplex PCR assay. TCRdb re-hosts the immuneACCESS table, in-frame sequences only. Its copies lack some clones; in the studies checked, an unresolved V gene accounts for under half of them, and the cause for the rest is not known. The sample records more than 60,000 clones, about 88% of which are singletons. Under 4.5% of the sample rests with the top ten. The sequences come from CD4+ or CD8+ T cells sorted from blood, collected in a trial of the OX40 agonist ivuxolimab. These receptors all stem from an adult with an advanced solid tumor such as melanoma, head and neck, liver or kidney cancer.

The chain couples TRBV19 to TRBJ1-2, with 12 nucleotides matching TRBD1. Germline CDR1 and CDR2: LNHDA and SQIVND (reference sequence). The CDR3 spans 15 residues. Trimming took 0 bases from V and 8 from J; bases not matched to a gene: 4. This chain's CDR3 is CASSIEGQGASGYTF. In DNA form, the CDR3 reads TGTGCCAGTAGTATAGAGGGACAGGGGGCGAGCGGCTACACCTTC.

The chain has TRBV11-1 and TRBJ2-5, with D uncertain. The CDR3 has 12 residues. V dropped 5 bases and J dropped 3 bases, with 7 bases sitting between them. Germline CDR1 is SGHAT and CDR2 is FQDESV (reference sequence). The CDR3 sequence: CASSPFEETQYF. The CDR3 DNA sequence: TGTGCCAGCAGCCCGTTCGAAGAGACCCAGTACTTC.

This clone appeared once. The chain recombines TRBV5-4 with TRBJ2-7; D ambiguous. Per germline, CDR1 SGHNT and CDR2 YYREEE (reference sequence). The V and J ends lost 4 bases and 6 bases respectively, with 11 bases between them. The CDR3 loop spans 12 amino acids. CDR3 region: CASSPRWGEQYF. In DNA, the CDR3 is TGTGCCAGCAGCCCACGGTGGGGCGAGCAGTACTTC.

The chain couples TRBV6-6 to TRBJ1-5; D ambiguous. CDR3 length: 14 residues. The V gene's germline CDR1 is MNHNY and CDR2 SVGAGI (reference sequence). Trimming removed 0 bases at V and 5 bases at J, with 8 bases between. The CDR3 loop reads CASSYSEGHQPQHF. As DNA, the CDR3 is TGTGCCAGCAGTTACTCGGAGGGCCATCAGCCCCAGCATTTT.

This clone appeared a few times. The chain carries TRBV4-2 and TRBJ2-7, with TRBD2 matching over 12 bases. V lost 3 bases and J lost 4; bases outside the gene matches: 4. Germline CDR1 LGHNA, CDR2 YNFKEQ. The CDR3 length is 15 residues. CDR3 sequence: CASSHGTSGPYEQYF. CDR3 nucleotides: TGTGCCAGCAGCCATGGGACTAGCGGGCCTTACGAGCAGTACTTC.

V gene TRBV11-3 combines with J gene TRBJ2-1; tentatively, D is TRBD2 (5 bases). The CDR3 totals 12 residues. V was shortened by 4 bases and J by 9 bases, with 10 bases between the two germline ends. Germline CDR1 reads SGHNT; CDR2 reads YENEEA. CDR3: CASSSERGEQFF. Here the CDR3 DNA reads TGTGCCAGCAGCTCAGAACGGGGTGAGCAGTTCTTC. Supplemented by reference TRBV11-3 and TRBJ2-1, the full variable domain reads EAGVVQSPRYKIIEKKQPVAFWCNPISGHNTLYWYLQNLGQGPELLIRYENEEAVDDSQLPKDRFSAERLKGVDSTLKIQPAELGDSAVYLCASSSERGEQFFGPGTRLTVL.

This chain connects TRBV19 to TRBJ1-2; TRBD1 might be the D (5 bases). The germline V gene encodes CDR1 LNHDA and CDR2 SQIVND (reference sequence). The CDR3 extends over 13 amino acids. V was pared by 5 bases and J by 5 bases, with 12 bases between. CDR3 region: CASSSGAEYGYTF. DNA for the CDR3: TGTGCCAGTAGTTCTGGGGCTGAGTATGGCTACACCTTC.

The chain uses TRBV11-3 and TRBJ2-3; D is ambiguous. Germline V gene sequence: CDR1 SGHNT, CDR2 YENEEA. Trimming took off 0 bases at V and 0 bases at J, with 7 bases between the two ends. The CDR3 is 15 amino acids. This chain's CDR3 is CASSLDFTSTDTQYF. CDR3 nucleotides: TGTGCCAGCAGCTTAGATTTTACTAGCACAGATACGCAGTATTTT. Complete variable domain (other parts from reference TRBV11-3 and TRBJ2-3): EAGVVQSPRYKIIEKKQPVAFWCNPISGHNTLYWYLQNLGQGPELLIRYENEEAVDDSQLPKDRFSAERLKGVDSTLKIQPAELGDSAVYLCASSLDFTSTDTQYFGPGTRLTVL.

The chain recombines TRBV18 with TRBJ2-5, with 7 nucleotides matching TRBD1. V trimming: 4 bases; J trimming: 2 bases; junction bases outside the gene matches: 10. The CDR3 is 16 residues long. Germline-derived CDR1 and CDR2 are KGHSH and LQKENI. CDR3 amino acids: CASSQFAQGRQETQYF. CDR3 bases: TGTGCCAGCTCACAATTTGCACAGGGGCGGCAAGAGACCCAGTACTTC.

This chain's CDR3 is CASSQAGGDTGELFF. As DNA, the CDR3 is TGTGCCAGCTCACAAGCGGGAGGAGACACCGGGGAGCTGTTTTTT. V gene TRBV18 combines with J gene TRBJ2-2; 9 bases fit TRBD2. The CDR3 has 15 amino acids. V was clipped by 4 bases and J by 3 bases; unmatched bases: 3. Germline assignment: CDR1 KGHSH and CDR2 LQKENI.

This sequence joins TRBV18 and TRBJ2-3; 7 nucleotides line up with TRBD1. V lost 2 bases and J lost 0; bases outside the gene matches: 2. CDR1 is KGHSH and CDR2 is LQKENI in the germline V gene. The CDR3 spans 15 residues. This CDR3 reads CASSPGTASTDTQYF. CDR3 coding DNA: TGTGCCAGCTCACCAGGGACAGCTAGCACAGATACGCAGTATTTT.

The count of this clone is one. The chain uses TRBV2 and TRBJ1-1, with D unclear. The CDR3 runs to 10 residues. CDR1 is SNHLY, CDR2 FYNNEI, per germline. The V gene lost 5 bases and the J gene lost 2 bases, with 0 bases spanning the gap. The CDR3 loop reads CASSNTEAFF. DNA for the CDR3: TGTGCCAGCAGTAACACTGAAGCTTTCTTT.

The chain has TRBV28 and TRBJ2-7, with D unclear. The CDR3 covers 13 residues. The V end lost 6 bases, the J end lost 2 bases, and 11 bases lay between the germline ends. CDR1 and CDR2 from the germline V gene are MDHEN and SYDVKM. Here the CDR3 DNA reads TGTGCCAGCAGCTTACAGACCCCCTACGAGCAGTACTTC. As protein: CASSLQTPYEQYF.

The genes are TRBV28 and TRBJ1-1; no reliable D call. Germline V gene sequence: CDR1 MDHEN, CDR2 SYDVKM. V was pared by 3 bases and J by 6 bases, with 8 bases between. The CDR3 has 12 residues. The CDR3 sequence: CASSFSSSEAFF. The CDR3, as DNA: TGTGCCAGCAGTTTTAGTTCGTCTGAAGCTTTCTTT.

The chain couples TRBV15 to TRBJ1-1, with D tentatively TRBD1 (6 bases). The CDR3 length is 14 residues. The V gene's germline CDR1 is LNHNV and CDR2 YYDKDF (reference sequence). The V gene lost 2 bases and the J gene lost 5 bases, with 12 bases spanning the gap. CDR3 in DNA: TGTGCCACCAGCAGATTCCAGGGGCGGACTGAAGCTTTCTTT. Translated: CATSRFQGRTEAFF.

The chain combines TRBV7-2 with TRBJ1-5; D uncertain. V was cut by 5 bases and J by 1 base, with 12 bases left in between. The CDR3 has 15 residues. CDR1 SGHTA and CDR2 FQGNSA come from the germline V gene. The CDR3 DNA reads TGTGCCAGCAGCCTCGACGGTTTAAGCAATCAGCCCCAGCATTTT. This gives the protein CASSLDGLSNQPQHF.

V gene TRBV18 combines with J gene TRBJ1-4; no clear D. CDR1 and CDR2 from the germline V gene are KGHSH and LQKENI. The CDR3 contains 12 residues. V was cut by 4 bases and J by 8 bases, with 8 bases left in between. The CDR3 spells CASSLEREKLFF. The CDR3 nucleotides are TGTGCCAGCTCACTGGAGAGAGAAAAACTGTTTTTT.

This clone has a single count. CDR3 residues: CASTGTSGRITQYF. The CDR3 nucleotides read TGTGCCAGCACCGGGACTAGCGGGAGAATAACGCAGTATTTT. This sequence joins TRBV6-1 and TRBJ2-3, with 14 bases lining up with TRBD2. This CDR3 has 14 residues. V lost 7 bases to trimming and J lost 9 bases; unmatched junction nucleotides: 6. Germline assignment: CDR1 MNHNS and CDR2 SASEGT.

The chain recombines TRBV21-1 with TRBJ2-5; the table's TRBD1 call for D was not verified on the DNA. TRBV21-1 is deemed a pseudogene. CDR3 size: 15 residues. The CDR3 coding sequence is TGTGCCAGCAGCAAAGCTTCACAGCCACAAGAGACCCAGTACTTC. Translating gives CASSKASQPQETQYF.

The sample holds one count of this clone. The chain links TRBV18 to TRBJ1-1, with D uncertain. Germline assignment: CDR1 KGHSH and CDR2 LQKENI. Trimming cost V 3 bases and J 1 base, with 12 bases left between them. The CDR3 totals 15 residues. The CDR3 is CASSPGSIGNTEAFF. In DNA form, the CDR3 reads TGTGCCAGCTCACCCGGGTCCATTGGGAACACTGAAGCTTTCTTT. Full variable domain (rest looked up from reference TRBV18 and TRBJ1-1): NAGVMQNPRHLVRRRGQEARLRCSPMKGHSHVYWYRQLPEEGLKFMVYLQKENIIDESGMPKERFSAEFPKEGPSILRIQQVVRGDSAAYFCASSPGSIGNTEAFFGQGTRLTVV.